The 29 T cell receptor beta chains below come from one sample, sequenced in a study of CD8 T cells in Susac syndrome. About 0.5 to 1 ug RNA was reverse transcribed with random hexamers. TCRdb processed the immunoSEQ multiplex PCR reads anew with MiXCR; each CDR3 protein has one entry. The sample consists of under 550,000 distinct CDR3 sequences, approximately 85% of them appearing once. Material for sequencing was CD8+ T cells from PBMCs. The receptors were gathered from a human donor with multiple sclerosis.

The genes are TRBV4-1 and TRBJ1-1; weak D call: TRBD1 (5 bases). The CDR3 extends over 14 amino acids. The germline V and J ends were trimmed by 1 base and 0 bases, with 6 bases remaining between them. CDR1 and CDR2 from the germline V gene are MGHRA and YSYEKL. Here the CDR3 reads CASSQATVNTEAFF. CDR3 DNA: TGCGCCAGCAGCCAAGCGACAGTGAACACTGAAGCTTTCTTT.

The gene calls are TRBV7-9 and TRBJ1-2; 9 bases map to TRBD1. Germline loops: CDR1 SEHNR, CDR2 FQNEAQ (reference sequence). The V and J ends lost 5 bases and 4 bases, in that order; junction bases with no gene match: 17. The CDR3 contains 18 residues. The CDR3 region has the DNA TGTGCCAGCAGCGCAAACCCCCTGGGACAGGGTCACGGCTATGGCTACACCTTC. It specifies CASSANPLGQGHGYGYTF. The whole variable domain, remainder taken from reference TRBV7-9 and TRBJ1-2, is DTGVSQNPRHKITKRGQNVTFRCDPISEHNRLYWYRQTLGQGPEFLTYFQNEAQLEKSRLLSDRFSAERPKGSFSTLEIQRTEQGDSAMYLCASSANPLGQGHGYGYTFGSGTRLTVV.

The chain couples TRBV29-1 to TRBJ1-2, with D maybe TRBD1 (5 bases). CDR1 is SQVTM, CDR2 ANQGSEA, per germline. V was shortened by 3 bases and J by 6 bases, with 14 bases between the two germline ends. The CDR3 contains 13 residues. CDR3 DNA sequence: TGCAGCGTTGAGGACCGGGACGGGGATGGCTACACCTTC. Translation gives CSVEDRDGDGYTF.

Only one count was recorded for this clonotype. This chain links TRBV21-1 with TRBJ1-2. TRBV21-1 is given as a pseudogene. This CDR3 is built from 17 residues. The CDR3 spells CASSRLLGYRKTYGYTF. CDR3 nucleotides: TGTGCCAGCAGCCGCCTCTTAGGCTACAGAAAGACCTATGGCTACACCTTC.

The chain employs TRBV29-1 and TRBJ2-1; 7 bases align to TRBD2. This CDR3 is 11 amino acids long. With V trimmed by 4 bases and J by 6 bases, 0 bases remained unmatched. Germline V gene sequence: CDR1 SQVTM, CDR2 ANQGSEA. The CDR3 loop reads CSVAGGNEQFF. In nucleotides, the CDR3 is TGCAGCGTTGCGGGGGGCAATGAGCAGTTCTTC.

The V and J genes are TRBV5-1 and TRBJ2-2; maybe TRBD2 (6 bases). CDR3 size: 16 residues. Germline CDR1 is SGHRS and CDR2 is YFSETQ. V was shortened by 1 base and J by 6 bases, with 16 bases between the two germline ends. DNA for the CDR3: TGCGCCAGCAGCTTGAGACCCCAAGGGGAGGCCGGGGAGCTGTTTTTT. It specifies CASSLRPQGEAGELFF.

The CDR3 nucleotides are TGCGCCAGCAGCCAGCCACCGCCGGGACAGGGAGGCCATGAGCAGTTCTTC. Its protein is CASSQPPPGQGGHEQFF. The genes are TRBV4-1 and TRBJ2-1; 9 nucleotides align to TRBD1. V shed 3 bases, J shed 8 bases, and the junction held 14 bases outside the gene matches. Per the germline V gene, CDR1 is MGHRA and CDR2 is YSYEKL. The CDR3 contains 17 residues.

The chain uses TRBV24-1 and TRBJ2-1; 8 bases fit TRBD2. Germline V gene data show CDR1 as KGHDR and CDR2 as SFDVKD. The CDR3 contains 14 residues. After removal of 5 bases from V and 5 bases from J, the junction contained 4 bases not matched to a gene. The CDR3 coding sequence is TGTGCCACCAGTGGAGCGGGAGCTCACAATGAGCAGTTCTTC. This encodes CATSGAGAHNEQFF.

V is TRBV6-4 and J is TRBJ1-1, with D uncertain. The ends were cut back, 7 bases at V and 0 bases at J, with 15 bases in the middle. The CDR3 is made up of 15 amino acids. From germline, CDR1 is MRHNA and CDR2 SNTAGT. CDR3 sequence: CASKPRAVMNTEAFF. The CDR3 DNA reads TGTGCCAGCAAGCCTCGGGCGGTTATGAACACTGAAGCTTTCTTT.

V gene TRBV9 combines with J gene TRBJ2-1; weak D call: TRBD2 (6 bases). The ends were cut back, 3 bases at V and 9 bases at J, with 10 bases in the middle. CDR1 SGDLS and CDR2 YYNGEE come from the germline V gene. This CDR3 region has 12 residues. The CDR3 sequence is CASSATGGEQFF. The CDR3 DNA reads TGTGCCAGCAGCGCCACCGGGGGTGAGCAGTTCTTC.

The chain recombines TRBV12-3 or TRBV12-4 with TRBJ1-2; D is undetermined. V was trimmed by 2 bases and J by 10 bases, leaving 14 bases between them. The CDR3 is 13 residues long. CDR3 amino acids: CASSLPGHQIYTF. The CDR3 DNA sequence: TGTGCCAGCAGTTTACCGGGCCATCAAATCTACACCTTC.

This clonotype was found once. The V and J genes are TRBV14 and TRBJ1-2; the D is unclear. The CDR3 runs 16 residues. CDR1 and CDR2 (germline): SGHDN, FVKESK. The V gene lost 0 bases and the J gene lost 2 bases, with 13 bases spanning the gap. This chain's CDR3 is CASSQEQSLLNYGYTF. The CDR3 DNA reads TGTGCCAGCAGCCAAGAGCAGAGCCTCCTCAACTATGGCTACACCTTC.

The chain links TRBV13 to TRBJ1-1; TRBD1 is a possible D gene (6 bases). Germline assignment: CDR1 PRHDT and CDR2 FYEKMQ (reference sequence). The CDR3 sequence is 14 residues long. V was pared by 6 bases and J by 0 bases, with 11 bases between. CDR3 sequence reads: CASRQTGMNTEAFF. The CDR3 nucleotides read TGTGCCAGCAGGCAGACAGGTATGAACACTGAAGCTTTCTTT.

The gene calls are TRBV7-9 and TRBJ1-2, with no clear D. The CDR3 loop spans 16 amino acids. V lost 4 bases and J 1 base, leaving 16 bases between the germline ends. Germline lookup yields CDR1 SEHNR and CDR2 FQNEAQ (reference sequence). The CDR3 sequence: CASSSSPGSFNYGYTF. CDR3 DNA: TGTGCCAGCAGCTCATCCCCCGGGAGCTTTAACTATGGCTACACCTTC.

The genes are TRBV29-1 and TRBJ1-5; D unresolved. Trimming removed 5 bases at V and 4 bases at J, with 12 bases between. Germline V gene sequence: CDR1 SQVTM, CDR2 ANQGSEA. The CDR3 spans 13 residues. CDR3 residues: CSVWGGINQPQHF. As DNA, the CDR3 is TGCAGCGTTTGGGGAGGGATTAATCAGCCCCAGCATTTT.

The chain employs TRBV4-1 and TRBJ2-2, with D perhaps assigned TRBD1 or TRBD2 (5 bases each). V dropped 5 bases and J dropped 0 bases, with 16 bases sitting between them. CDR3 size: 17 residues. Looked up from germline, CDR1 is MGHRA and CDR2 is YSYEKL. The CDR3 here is CASSDGAGAPNTGELFF. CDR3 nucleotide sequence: TGCGCCAGCAGCGACGGGGCCGGGGCGCCGAACACCGGGGAGCTGTTTTTT.

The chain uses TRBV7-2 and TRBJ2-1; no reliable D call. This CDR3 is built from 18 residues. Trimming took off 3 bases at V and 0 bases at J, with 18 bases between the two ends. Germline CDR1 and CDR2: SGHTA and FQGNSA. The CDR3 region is CASSFGQLTPSSYNEQFF. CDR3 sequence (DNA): TGTGCCAGCAGCTTTGGTCAGTTGACGCCGAGCTCCTACAATGAGCAGTTCTTC.

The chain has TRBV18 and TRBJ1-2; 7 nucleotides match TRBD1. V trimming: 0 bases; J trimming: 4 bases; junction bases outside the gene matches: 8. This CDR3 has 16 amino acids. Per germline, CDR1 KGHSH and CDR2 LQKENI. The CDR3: CASSPPQGDLAYGYTF. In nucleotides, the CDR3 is TGTGCCAGCTCACCACCGCAGGGGGACTTGGCCTATGGCTACACCTTC.

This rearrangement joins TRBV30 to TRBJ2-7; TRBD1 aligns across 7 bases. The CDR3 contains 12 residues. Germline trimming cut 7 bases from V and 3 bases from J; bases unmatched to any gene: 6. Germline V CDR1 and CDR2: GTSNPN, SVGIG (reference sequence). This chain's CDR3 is CALQGQVYEQYF. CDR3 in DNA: TGTGCCTTACAGGGGCAGGTCTACGAGCAGTACTTC.

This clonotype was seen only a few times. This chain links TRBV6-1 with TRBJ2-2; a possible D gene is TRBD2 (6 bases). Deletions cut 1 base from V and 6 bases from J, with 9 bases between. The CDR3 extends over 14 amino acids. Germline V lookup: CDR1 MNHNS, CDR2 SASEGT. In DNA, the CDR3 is TGTGCCAGCAGTGAAGGTACGGGAGCCGGGGAGCTGTTTTTT. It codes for CASSEGTGAGELFF.

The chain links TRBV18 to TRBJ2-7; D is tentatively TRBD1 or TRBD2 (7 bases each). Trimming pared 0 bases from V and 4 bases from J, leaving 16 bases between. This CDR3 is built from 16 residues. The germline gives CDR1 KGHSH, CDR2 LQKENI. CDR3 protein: CASSPPPGGVLYEQYF. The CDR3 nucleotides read TGTGCCAGCTCACCACCCCCAGGGGGGGTTTTGTACGAGCAGTACTTC.

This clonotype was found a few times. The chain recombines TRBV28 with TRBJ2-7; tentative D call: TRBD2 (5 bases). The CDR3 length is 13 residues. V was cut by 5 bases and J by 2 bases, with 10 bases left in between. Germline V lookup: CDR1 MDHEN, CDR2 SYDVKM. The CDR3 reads CASSRGITYEQYF. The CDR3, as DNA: TGTGCCAGCAGTCGAGGGATAACCTACGAGCAGTACTTC.

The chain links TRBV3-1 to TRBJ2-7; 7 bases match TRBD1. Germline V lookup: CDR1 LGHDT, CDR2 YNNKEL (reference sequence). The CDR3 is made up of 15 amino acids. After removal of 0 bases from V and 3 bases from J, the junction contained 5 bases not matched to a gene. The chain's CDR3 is CASSQDPGGVYEQYF. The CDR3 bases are TGTGCCAGCAGCCAAGATCCAGGGGGTGTCTACGAGCAGTACTTC.

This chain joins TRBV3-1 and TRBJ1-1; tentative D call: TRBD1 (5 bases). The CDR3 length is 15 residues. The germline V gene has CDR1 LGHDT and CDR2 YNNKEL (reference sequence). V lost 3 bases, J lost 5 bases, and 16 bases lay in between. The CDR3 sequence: CASSHWTEEGTEAFF. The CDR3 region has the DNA TGTGCCAGCAGCCATTGGACGGAAGAGGGGACTGAAGCTTTCTTT.

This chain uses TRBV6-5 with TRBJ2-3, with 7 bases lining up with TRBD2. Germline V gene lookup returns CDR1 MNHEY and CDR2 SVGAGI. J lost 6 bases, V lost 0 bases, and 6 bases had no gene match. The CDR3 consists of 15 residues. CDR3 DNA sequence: TGTGCCAGCAGTTACTCGGCGGGAGCCGTGGATACGCAGTATTTT. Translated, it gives CASSYSAGAVDTQYF.

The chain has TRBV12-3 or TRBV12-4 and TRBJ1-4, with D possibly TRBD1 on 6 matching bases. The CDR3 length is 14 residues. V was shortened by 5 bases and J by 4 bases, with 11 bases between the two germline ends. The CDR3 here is CASSIGQSNEKLFF. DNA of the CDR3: TGTGCCAGCAGTATTGGACAGAGTAATGAAAAACTGTTTTTT.

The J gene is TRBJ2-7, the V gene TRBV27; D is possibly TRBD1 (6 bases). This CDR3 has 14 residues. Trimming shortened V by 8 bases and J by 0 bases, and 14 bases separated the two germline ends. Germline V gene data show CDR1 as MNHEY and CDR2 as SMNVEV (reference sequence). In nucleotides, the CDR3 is TGTGCCAGCGGACAACACAGGGACTCCTACGAGCAGTACTTC. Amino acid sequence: CASGQHRDSYEQYF.

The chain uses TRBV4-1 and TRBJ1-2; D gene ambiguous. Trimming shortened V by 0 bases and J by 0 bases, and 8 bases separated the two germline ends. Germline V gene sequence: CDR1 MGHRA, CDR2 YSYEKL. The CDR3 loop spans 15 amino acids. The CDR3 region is CASSQEGGANYGYTF. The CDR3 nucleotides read TGCGCCAGCAGCCAAGAGGGTGGGGCTAACTATGGCTACACCTTC.

The CDR3 bases are TGTGCCAGCAGCTTGGGGGGAGCCGACTATGAAGCTTTCTTT. This codes for CASSLGGADYEAFF. This sequence joins TRBV5-5 and TRBJ1-1; D not resolved. Trimming cost V 0 bases and J 7 bases, with 13 bases left between them. Germline V CDR1 and CDR2: SGHKS, YYEKEE (reference sequence). This CDR3 is built from 14 residues.